This T cell receptor (beta chain) was obtained from a study of T cells in Graves' hyperthyroidism and ophthalmopathy. Findings of the study overall: The model foresaw ophthalmopathy a median around seven months prior to onset. A model of 13 V-J pairs discriminated ophthalmopathy from stable hyperthyroidism. Most clonotypes expanded in thyroid above 0.001 were likewise present in blood.

Diagnosis relied on clinical symptoms, serum thyroxine and TRAb, thyroid ultrasound and orbital computed tomography. With respect to this clonotype: Its antigen is unidentified.

Regions amplified from RNA transcripts were the TCR beta CDR3 regions. Using the HTBI primer set, a first-round RT-PCR was run on the TCR CDR3. TCRdb reanalysed the multiplex PCR reads using MiXCR and keeps one entry per CDR3 protein. This sample has over 650,000 distinct CDR3 sequences, with approximately 42% found just once. This CDR3 spans 15 amino acids. The junction had 4 bases not matched to a gene; V was cut back by 0 bases and J by 3 bases. CDR1 SGDLS and CDR2 YYNGEE come from the germline V gene. The specimen was peripheral blood or thyroid tissue (not recorded which). The V gene is TRBV9, the J gene TRBJ2-7; 9 bases line up with TRBD1. This TCR came from an adult man with Graves' disease, either hyperthyroidism or ophthalmopathy (not recorded which). This chain's CDR3 is CASSVGDRGDYEQYF. Here the CDR3 DNA reads TGTGCCAGCAGCGTAGGTGACAGGGGGGACTACGAGCAGTACTTC.